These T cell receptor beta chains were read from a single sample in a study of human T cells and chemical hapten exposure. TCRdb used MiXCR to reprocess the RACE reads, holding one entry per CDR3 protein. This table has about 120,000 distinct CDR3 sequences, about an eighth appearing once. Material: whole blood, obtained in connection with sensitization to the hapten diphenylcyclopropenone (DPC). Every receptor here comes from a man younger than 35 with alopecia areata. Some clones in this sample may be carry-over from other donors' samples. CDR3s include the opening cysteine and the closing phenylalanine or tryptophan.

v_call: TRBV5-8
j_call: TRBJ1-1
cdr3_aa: CASSPGEMNTEAFF

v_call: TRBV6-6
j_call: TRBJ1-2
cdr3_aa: CASSGRGQPSYGYTF

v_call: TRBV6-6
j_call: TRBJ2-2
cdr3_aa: CASSPPGVNTGELFF

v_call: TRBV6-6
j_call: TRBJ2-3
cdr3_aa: CASALKDTQYF

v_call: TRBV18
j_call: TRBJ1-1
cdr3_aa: CASSPPVRGTEAFF

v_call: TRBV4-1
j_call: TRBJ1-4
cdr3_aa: CASSQDRKQKYSTNEKLFF

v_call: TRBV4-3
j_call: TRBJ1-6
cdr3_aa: CASSQDRDRSPLHF

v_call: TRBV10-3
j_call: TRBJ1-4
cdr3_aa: CAIRGGDHEKLFF

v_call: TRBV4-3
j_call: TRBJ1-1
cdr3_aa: CASSHTRPLRNTEAFF

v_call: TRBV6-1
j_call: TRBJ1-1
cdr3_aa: CASRAGSSYTEAFF

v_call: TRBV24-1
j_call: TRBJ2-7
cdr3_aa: CATSDGVQGKYEQYF

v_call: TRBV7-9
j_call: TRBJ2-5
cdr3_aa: CASTPAPSQETQYF

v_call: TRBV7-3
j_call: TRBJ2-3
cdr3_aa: CASSMGTSGSTDTQYF

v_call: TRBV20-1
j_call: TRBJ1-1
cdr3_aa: CSAREYRVTTEAFF

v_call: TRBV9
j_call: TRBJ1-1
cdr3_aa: CASSETGNTEAFF

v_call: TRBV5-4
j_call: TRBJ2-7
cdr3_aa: CASSLDGSYEQYF

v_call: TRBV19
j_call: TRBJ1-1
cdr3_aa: CASSTQLRQVHTEAFF

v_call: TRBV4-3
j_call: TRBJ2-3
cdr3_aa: CASSQETPFTDTQYF

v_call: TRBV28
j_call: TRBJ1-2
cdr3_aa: CASSPWGTGVYGYTF

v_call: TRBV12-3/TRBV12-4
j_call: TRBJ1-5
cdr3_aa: CASSFRVSQPQHF

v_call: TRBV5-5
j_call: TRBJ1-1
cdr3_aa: CASSSRTEHTEAFF

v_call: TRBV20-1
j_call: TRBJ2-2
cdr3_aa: CSARTGLAGLAGELFF

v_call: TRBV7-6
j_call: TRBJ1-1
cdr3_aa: CASSLAGREVATEAFF

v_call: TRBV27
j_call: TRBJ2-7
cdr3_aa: CASSPGTAYYEQYF

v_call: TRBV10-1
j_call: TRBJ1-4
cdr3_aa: CASSDLSWTEPEKLFF

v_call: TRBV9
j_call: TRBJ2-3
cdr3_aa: CASSDRGVQADTQYF